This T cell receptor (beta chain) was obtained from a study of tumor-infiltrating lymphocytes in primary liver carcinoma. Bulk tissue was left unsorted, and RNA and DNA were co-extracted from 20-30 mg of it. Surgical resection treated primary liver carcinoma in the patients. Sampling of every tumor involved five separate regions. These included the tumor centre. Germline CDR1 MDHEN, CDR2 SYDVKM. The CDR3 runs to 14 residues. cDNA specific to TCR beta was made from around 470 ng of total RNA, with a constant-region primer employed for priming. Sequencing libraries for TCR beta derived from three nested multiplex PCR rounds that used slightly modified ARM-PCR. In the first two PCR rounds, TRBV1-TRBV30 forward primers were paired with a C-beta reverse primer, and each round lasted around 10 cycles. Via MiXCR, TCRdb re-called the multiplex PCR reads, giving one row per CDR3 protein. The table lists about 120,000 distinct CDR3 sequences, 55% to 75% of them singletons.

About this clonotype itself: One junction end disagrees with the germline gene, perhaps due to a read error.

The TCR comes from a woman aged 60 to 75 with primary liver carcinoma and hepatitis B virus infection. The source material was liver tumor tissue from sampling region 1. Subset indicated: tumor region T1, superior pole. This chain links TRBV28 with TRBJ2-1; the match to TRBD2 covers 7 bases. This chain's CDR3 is CTSTQRDYADEQFF. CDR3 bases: TGTACCAGCACCCAACGGGACTATGCTGATGAGCAGTTCTTC.